These 18 T cell receptor beta chains were all obtained from the same sample, sequenced in a study of beta chain features in type 1 diabetes. The sequenced template was cDNA made from the entire isolated RNA. The table came from immunoSEQ multiplex PCR; TCRdb's copy has only in-frame clones and leaves some out. Among 400,000 to 600,000 clones listed, over 25% were seen once. Sequencing was done on a sample of naive CD4+ T cells from blood. These receptors were collected from a man aged 18 to 29 in good health.

Only a few counts were recorded for this clone. The V gene is TRBV29-1, the J gene TRBJ2-1; 7 nucleotides align to TRBD1. The CDR3 runs 16 residues. Trimming took 3 bases from V and 1 from J; bases not matched to a gene: 9. CDR1 and CDR2 from the germline V gene are SQVTM and ANQGSEA. CDR3 loop: CSVETGKGESYNEQFF. The CDR3 bases are TGCAGCGTTGAGACAGGGAAGGGGGAGTCCTACAATGAGCAGTTCTTC.

This chain links TRBV7-3 with TRBJ2-5; the match to TRBD2 covers 13 bases. V dropped 5 bases and J dropped 5; count of bases not matched to a gene: 8. This CDR3 contains 16 residues. In germline, CDR1 is SGHTA, CDR2 FQGTGA. In DNA, the CDR3 is TGTGCCAGCAGCCCCCAAGGACTAGCGGGAGAGGAGACCCAGTACTTC. Translated: CASSPQGLAGEETQYF.

The V gene is TRBV27, the J gene TRBJ2-7; D gene uncertain. V was clipped by 2 bases and J by 3 bases, with 11 bases between them. The CDR3 is made up of 14 amino acids. Germline CDR1 is MNHEY and CDR2 is SMNVEV (reference sequence). CDR3 in amino acids: CASSLAAPLYEQYF. Written as DNA, the CDR3 is TGTGCCAGCAGTTTAGCAGCGCCGCTCTACGAGCAGTACTTC.

This clone has only a few counts. The chain carries TRBV7-2 and TRBJ2-7; D may be TRBD2 (5 bases). The CDR3 is made up of 13 amino acids. V lost 4 bases, J lost 3 bases, and 10 bases lay in between. Germline CDR1 is SGHTA and CDR2 is FQGNSA. The CDR3 loop reads CASSSPRVYEQYF. CDR3 bases: TGTGCCAGCAGCTCCCCGCGGGTCTACGAGCAGTACTTC.

The CDR3 sequence is CSVDGGVKETQYF. In DNA, the CDR3 is TGCAGCGTTGATGGGGGGGTAAAAGAGACCCAGTACTTC. The V and J genes are TRBV29-1 and TRBJ2-5, with TRBD2 matching 7 bases. CDR3 length: 13 residues. CDR1 SQVTM and CDR2 ANQGSEA come from the germline V gene. The junction had 4 bases not matched to a gene; V was cut back by 3 bases and J by 3 bases.

The chain links TRBV15 to TRBJ2-7; 7 bases map to TRBD2. This CDR3 spans 16 amino acids. Trimming took 1 base from V and 1 from J; bases not matched to a gene: 7. In germline, CDR1 is LNHNV, CDR2 YYDKDF (reference sequence). CDR3 sequence reads: CATSRAPSGASYEQYF. The CDR3 nucleotides read TGTGCCACCAGCAGAGCGCCCAGCGGGGCTTCCTACGAGCAGTACTTC.

The chain employs TRBV19 and TRBJ2-7; 9 positions agree with TRBD2. The CDR3 has 15 amino acids. J was trimmed by 2 bases and V by 2 bases; bases with no gene match: 4. Germline V gene lookup returns CDR1 LNHDA and CDR2 SQIVND (reference sequence). The CDR3 region is CASSIRLAEAYEQYF. CDR3 DNA: TGTGCCAGTAGTATACGACTAGCGGAAGCCTACGAGCAGTACTTC.

The rearrangement uses TRBV10-3 and TRBJ2-7; 7 bases match TRBD2. CDR1 and CDR2 from the germline V gene are ENHRY and SYGVKD. There are 14 residues in the CDR3. Losses at the gene ends were 0 bases for V and 7 bases for J; bases not matched to a gene: 6. CDR3 amino acids: CAISESFREGEQYF. CDR3 nucleotides: TGTGCCATCAGTGAGTCCTTCAGGGAGGGGGAGCAGTACTTC.

V and J are TRBV7-2 and TRBJ2-7; D not resolved. This CDR3 has 17 residues. Trimming removed 0 bases from V and 3 bases from J, with 18 bases in between. Germline CDR1 is SGHTA and CDR2 is FQGNSA. The CDR3 is CASSLATQRVPIYEQYF. DNA for the CDR3: TGTGCCAGCAGCTTAGCAACACAGCGCGTACCAATCTACGAGCAGTACTTC.

This chain joins TRBV14 and TRBJ1-2, with no clear D. Looked up from germline, CDR1 is SGHDN and CDR2 is FVKESK. This CDR3 spans 13 amino acids. Trimming stripped 1 base from V and 4 bases from J, with 7 bases between. DNA of the CDR3: TGTGCCAGCAGCCAAGGGGCATTCTATGGCTACACCTTC. Its protein is CASSQGAFYGYTF.

This clone occurred a few times. CDR3 protein: CASIARDRGPEQYF. The DNA of the CDR3 is TGTGCCAGCATAGCGCGAGACAGGGGACCGGAGCAGTACTTC. The J gene is TRBJ2-7, the V gene TRBV6-6, with TRBD1 matching over 8 bases. Germline lookup yields CDR1 MNHNY and CDR2 SVGAGI (reference sequence). The CDR3 length is 14 residues. J gave up 7 bases and V 7 bases, and 12 bases lay outside the gene matches.

The chain employs TRBV14 and TRBJ2-1; D is ambiguous. Trimming took off 2 bases at V and 2 bases at J, with 10 bases between the two ends. Germline values: CDR1 SGHDN, CDR2 FVKESK. This CDR3 is built from 15 residues. DNA for the CDR3: TGTGCCAGCAGCCAAAGAGGACGCCCCTACAATGAGCAGTTCTTC. Its protein is CASSQRGRPYNEQFF.

The chain is built from TRBV30 and TRBJ1-2; no clear D. CDR1 is GTSNPN, CDR2 SVGIG, per germline (reference sequence). CDR3 length: 14 amino acids. The germline V and J ends were trimmed by 2 bases and 2 bases, with 12 bases remaining between them. The CDR3: CAWSPAAANYGYTF. CDR3 nucleotides: TGTGCCTGGAGTCCGGCGGCCGCGAACTATGGCTACACCTTC.

With regard to this clone: An end of the junction differs from the germline gene, which may be a read error. This chain connects TRBV18 to TRBJ1-5; no clear D gene. Germline V lookup: CDR1 KGHSH, CDR2 LQKENI. The CDR3 spans 13 residues. As DNA, the CDR3 is TGTGCCAGCTCACCCGCAGTTCGGCAGCTCCAGCATTTT. Amino acid sequence: CASSPAVRQLQHF.

This clone turned up a few times. This chain connects TRBV29-1 to TRBJ2-2; D not certain. The germline V and J ends were trimmed by 8 bases and 0 bases, with 10 bases remaining between them. This CDR3 has 13 residues. Per germline, CDR1 SQVTM and CDR2 ANQGSEA. CDR3 sequence: CSSWASNTGELFF. In DNA, the CDR3 is TGCAGCTCATGGGCCTCGAACACCGGGGAGCTGTTTTTT.

The chain uses TRBV7-9 and TRBJ2-5; 12 bases match TRBD2. The CDR3 covers 15 residues. CDR1 SEHNR and CDR2 FQNEAQ come from the germline V gene (reference sequence). V lost 5 bases, J lost 5 bases, and 6 bases stayed unmatched. In DNA, the CDR3 is TGTGCCAGCAGCCCCTGGACTAGCGGGATCGAGACCCAGTACTTC. This codes for CASSPWTSGIETQYF.

This clone was observed a handful of times. This CDR3 is also generated by other DNA sequences in the sample. This chain uses TRBV9 with TRBJ2-5; a weak D match, TRBD2 (6 bases). V lost 0 bases to trimming and J lost 2 bases, with 8 bases between them. The CDR3 totals 14 residues. Germline V gives CDR1 SGDLS, CDR2 YYNGEE. CDR3 in amino acids: CASSVGAGQETQYF. CDR3 coding DNA: TGTGCCAGCAGCGTAGGAGCGGGTCAAGAGACCCAGTACTTC.

The chain carries TRBV30 and TRBJ1-4, with 7 positions matching TRBD1. Unmatched junction bases numbered 8, after V lost 0 bases and J lost 7 bases. The CDR3 runs 15 residues. Looked up from germline, CDR1 is GTSNPN and CDR2 is SVGIG (reference sequence). This CDR3 is CAWSVQQGIGEKLFF. The CDR3 nucleotides are TGTGCCTGGAGTGTTCAACAGGGGATTGGTGAAAAACTGTTTTTT.